This T cell receptor (beta chain) emerged from a study of vaccination and CD4 T cells after COVID-19. Sequenced with the Oncomine TCR Beta short-read assay was DNA taken from cultured CD4+ T cells. Each CDR3 protein is one row after TCRdb ran MiXCR on the PCR reads. This sample carries 9,500 to 15,000 distinct CDR3 sequences, approximately 50% of them seen once, and the ten largest clones take approximately 19%. For this clonotype: Antigen specificity is unknown.

Germline assignment: CDR1 GTSNPN and CDR2 SVGIG (reference sequence). The CDR3 runs to 16 residues. V lost 5 bases to trimming and J lost 3 bases, with 20 bases between them. Treatment indicated: approximately 9-day PBMC culture with coronavirus spike peptide pools or control peptides (ViraFEST assay). First, ViraFEST expanded antigen-specific T cells with peptide pools, and next it sequenced the TCRs. The chain links TRBV30 to TRBJ1-5; D is ambiguous. The sequence derives from a human donor who had recovered from COVID-19. Sequencing input: CD4+ T cells from blood, cultured in vitro. The CDR3 DNA is TGTGCCTGGCGGGAAGACCAGGCGGCATTCAATCAGCCCCAGCATTTT. Its protein is CAWREDQAAFNQPQHF. The full variable domain, with the rest looked up from reference TRBV30 and TRBJ1-5, is SQTIHQWPATLVQPVGSPLSLECTVEGTSNPNLYWYRQAAGRGLQLLFYSVGIGQISSEVPQNLSASRPQDRQFILSSKKLLLSDSGFYLCAWREDQAAFNQPQHFGDGTRLSIL.